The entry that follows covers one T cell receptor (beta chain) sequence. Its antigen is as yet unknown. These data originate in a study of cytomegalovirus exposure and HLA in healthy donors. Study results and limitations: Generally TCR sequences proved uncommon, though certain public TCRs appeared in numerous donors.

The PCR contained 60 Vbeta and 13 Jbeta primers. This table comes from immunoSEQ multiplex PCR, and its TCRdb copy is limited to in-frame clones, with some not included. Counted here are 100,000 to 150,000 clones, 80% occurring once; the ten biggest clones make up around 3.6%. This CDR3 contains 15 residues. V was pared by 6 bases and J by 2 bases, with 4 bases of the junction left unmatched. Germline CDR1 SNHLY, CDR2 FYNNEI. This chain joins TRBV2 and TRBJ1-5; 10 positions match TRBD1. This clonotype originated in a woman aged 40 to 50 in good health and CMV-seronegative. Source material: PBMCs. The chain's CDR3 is CASRTTGGGNQPQHF. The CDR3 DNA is TGTGCCAGCAGGACGACAGGGGGCGGCAATCAGCCCCAGCATTTT.